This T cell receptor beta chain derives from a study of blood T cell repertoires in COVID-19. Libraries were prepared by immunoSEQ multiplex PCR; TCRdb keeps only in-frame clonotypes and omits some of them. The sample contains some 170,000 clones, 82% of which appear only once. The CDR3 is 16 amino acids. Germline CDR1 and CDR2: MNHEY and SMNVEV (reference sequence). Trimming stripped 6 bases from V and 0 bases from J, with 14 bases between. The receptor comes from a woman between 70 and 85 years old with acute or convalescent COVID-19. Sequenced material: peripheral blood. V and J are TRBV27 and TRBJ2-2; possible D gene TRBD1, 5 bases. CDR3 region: CASRRRQNTNTGELFF. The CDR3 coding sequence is TGTGCCAGCAGGAGAAGACAGAACACGAACACCGGGGAGCTGTTTTTT.